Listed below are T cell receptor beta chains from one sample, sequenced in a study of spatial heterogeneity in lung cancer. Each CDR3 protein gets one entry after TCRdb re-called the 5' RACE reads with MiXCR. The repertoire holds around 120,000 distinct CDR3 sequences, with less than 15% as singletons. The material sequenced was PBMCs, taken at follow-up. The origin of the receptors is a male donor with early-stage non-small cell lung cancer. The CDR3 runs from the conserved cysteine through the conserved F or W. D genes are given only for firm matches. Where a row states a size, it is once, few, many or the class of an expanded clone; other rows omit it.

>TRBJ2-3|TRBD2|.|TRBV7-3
TGTGCCAGCGCGGGGGGCTCTGGGGATACGCAGTATTTT
CASAGGSGDTQYF
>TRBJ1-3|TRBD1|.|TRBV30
TGTGCCTGGAGACAAACAGGGGGCACTGGGGGAAACACCATATATTTT
CAWRQTGGTGGNTIYF
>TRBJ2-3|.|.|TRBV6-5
TGTGCCAGCAGGTCTTCGTCGGATACGCAGTATTTT
CASRSSSDTQYF
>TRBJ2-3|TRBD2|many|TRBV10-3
TGTGCCATCAGTTCCGCGGGGGGCGGGGCAGATACGCAGTATTTT
CAISSAGGGADTQYF
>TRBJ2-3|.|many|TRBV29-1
TGCAGCGTTGCTCCTGTGGCAACAGATACGCAGTATTTT
CSVAPVATDTQYF
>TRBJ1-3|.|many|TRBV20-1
TGCAGTGCTTCCGACGGAGACTCTGGAAACACCATATATTTT
CSASDGDSGNTIYF
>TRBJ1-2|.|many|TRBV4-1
TGCGCCAGCAGCCCCCCGACAAGCCGCTATGGCTACACCTTC
CASSPPTSRYGYTF
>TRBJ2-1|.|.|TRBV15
TGTGCCACCAGCAGAGAGGGGTGGGTCTCCTACAATGAGCAGTTCTTC
CATSREGWVSYNEQFF
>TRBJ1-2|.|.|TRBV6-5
TGTGCCAGCAGTGATACGGGACGGGCTAACTATGGCTACACCTTC
CASSDTGRANYGYTF
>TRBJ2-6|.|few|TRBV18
TGTGCCAGCTCACCACGGGGGATAGGGGCCAACGTCCTGACTTTC
CASSPRGIGANVLTF
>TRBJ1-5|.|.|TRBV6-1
TGTGCCAGCAGTGAAGAGGGGGAGCAGCCCCAGCATTTT
CASSEEGEQPQHF
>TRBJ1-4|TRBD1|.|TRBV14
TGTGCCAGCAGCCAAACCACCGACAGGGGTGGAAAACTGTTTTTT
CASSQTTDRGGKLFF
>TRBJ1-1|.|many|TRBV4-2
TGTGCCAGCAGCCAAGTCGGGAACACTGAAGCTTTCTTT
CASSQVGNTEAFF
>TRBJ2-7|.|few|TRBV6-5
TGTGCCAGCAGCACTGGGACTGCGTTGGGCGAGCAGTACTTC
CASSTGTALGEQYF
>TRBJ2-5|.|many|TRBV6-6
TGTGCCAGCAGGCTAGCGAGGAGGGAGACCCAGTACTTC
CASRLARRETQYF
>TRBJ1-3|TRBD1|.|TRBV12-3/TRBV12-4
TGTGCCAGCAGTTCACACAGGGGGCCTGGAAACACCATATATTTT
CASSSHRGPGNTIYF
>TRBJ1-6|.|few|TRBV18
TGTGCCAGCTCACCAATGGCAGCTAATAATTCACCCCTCCACTTT
CASSPMAANNSPLHF
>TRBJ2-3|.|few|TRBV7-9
TGTGCCAGCAGCGCTCCTAGCACAGATACGCAGTATTTT
CASSAPSTDTQYF
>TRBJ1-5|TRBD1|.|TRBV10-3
TGTGCCATCAGCCGGGACAGTGATCAGCCCCAGCATTTT
CAISRDSDQPQHF
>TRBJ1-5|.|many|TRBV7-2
TGTGCCAGCAGTCCCGGCGAGATTGAGCCCCAGCATTTT
CASSPGEIEPQHF
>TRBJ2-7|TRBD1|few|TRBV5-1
TGCGCCAGCAGCTTAGGACAGGGCCACGAGCAGTACTTC
CASSLGQGHEQYF
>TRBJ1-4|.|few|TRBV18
TGTGCCAGCTCACCACGCTCGACACCGTCAACTAATGAAAAACTGTTTTTT
CASSPRSTPSTNEKLFF
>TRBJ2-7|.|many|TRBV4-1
TGCGCCAGCAGACTTGCCGTGGGGCCCTACGAGCAGTACTTC
CASRLAVGPYEQYF
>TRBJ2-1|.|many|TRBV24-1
TGTGCCACCAGTGATTCGGTACTAAGCAATGAGCAGTTCTTC
CATSDSVLSNEQFF
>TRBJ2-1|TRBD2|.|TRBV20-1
TGCAGTGCTAGGGATCTAGCGGGGGCCTACAATGAGCAGTTCTTC
CSARDLAGAYNEQFF
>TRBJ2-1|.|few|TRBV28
TGTGCCAGCAGCTGGGCCCTCGGGGATGCAGATGAGCAGTTCTTC
CASSWALGDADEQFF
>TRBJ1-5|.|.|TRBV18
TGTGCCAGCTCCCGGGGGGGGACGAACAATCAGCCCCAGCATTTT
CASSRGGTNNQPQHF
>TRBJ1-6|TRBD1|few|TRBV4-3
TGCGCCAGCAGCCAAGATAGGACAGGGGGTAATTCACCCCTCCACTTT
CASSQDRTGGNSPLHF
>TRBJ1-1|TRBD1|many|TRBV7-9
TGTGCCAGCAGCTCTGGACAGGGGTACACTGAAGCTTTCTTT
CASSSGQGYTEAFF
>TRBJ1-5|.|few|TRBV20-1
TGCAGTGCTAGTTCTGGGGGGGCCGGCAATCAGCCCCAGCATTTT
CSASSGGAGNQPQHF
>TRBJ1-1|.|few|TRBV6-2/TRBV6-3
TGTGCCAGCAGTTACTCGACCATGAACACTGAAGCTTTCTTT
CASSYSTMNTEAFF
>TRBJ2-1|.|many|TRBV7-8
TGTGCCAGCAGCTCGGACATGTACAATGAGCAGTTCTTC
CASSSDMYNEQFF
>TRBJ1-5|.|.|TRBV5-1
TGCGCCAGCAGCTTGGGGCGAGACGGGCCCCAGCATTTT
CASSLGRDGPQHF
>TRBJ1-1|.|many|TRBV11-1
TGTGCCAGCAGCTTAGCCACAGGGACTGAAGCTTTCTTT
CASSLATGTEAFF
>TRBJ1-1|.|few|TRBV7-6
TGTGCCAGCAGCTCTCTCCGGGTTCCGAACACTGAAGCTTTCTTT
CASSSLRVPNTEAFF
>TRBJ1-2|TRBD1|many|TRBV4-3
TGCGCCAGCAGCCAATACAGGGGGGATGGCTACACCTTC
CASSQYRGDGYTF
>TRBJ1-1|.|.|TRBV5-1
TGCGCCAGCAGACAGGAGATAAACACTGAAGCTTTCTTT
CASRQEINTEAFF